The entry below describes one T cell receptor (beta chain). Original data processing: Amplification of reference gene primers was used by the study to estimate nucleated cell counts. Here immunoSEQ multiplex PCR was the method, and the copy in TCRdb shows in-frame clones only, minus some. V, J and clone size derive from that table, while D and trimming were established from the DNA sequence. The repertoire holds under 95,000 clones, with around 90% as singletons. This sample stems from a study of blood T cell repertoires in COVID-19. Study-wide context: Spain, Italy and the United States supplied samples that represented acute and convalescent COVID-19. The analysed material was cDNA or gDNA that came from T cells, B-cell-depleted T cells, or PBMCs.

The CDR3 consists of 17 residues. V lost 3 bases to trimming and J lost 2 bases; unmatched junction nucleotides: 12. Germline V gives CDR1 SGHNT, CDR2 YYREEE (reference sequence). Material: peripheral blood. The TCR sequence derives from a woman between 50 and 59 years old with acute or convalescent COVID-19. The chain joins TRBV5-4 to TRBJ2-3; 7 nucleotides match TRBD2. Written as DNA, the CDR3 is TGTGCCAGCAGCTGGGGGGGAATAGCGGAAAACACAGATACGCAGTATTTT. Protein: CASSWGGIAENTDTQYF.